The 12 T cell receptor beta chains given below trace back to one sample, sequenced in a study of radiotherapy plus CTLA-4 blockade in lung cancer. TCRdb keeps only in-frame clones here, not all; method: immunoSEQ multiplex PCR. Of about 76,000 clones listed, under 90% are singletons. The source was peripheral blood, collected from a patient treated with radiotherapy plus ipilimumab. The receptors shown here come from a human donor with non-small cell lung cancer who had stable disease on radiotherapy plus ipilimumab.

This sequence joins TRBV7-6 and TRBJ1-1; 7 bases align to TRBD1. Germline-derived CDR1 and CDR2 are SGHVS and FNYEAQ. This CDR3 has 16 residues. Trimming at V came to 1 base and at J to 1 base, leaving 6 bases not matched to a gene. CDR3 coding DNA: TGTGCCAGCAGCTTAGTTCCACAGGGGTGGAACACTGAAGCTTTCTTT. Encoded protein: CASSLVPQGWNTEAFF.

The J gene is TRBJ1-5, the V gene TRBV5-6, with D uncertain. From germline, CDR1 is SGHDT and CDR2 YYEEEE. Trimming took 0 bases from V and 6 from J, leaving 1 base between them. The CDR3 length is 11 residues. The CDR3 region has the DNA TGTGCCAGCAGCTTGGTTCAGCCCCAGCATTTT. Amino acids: CASSLVQPQHF. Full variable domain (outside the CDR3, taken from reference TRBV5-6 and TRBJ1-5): DAGVTQSPTHLIKTRGQQVTLRCSPKSGHDTVSWYQQALGQGPQFIFQYYEEEERQRGNFPDRFSGHQFPNYSSELNVNALLLGDSALYLCASSLVQPQHFGDGTRLSIL.

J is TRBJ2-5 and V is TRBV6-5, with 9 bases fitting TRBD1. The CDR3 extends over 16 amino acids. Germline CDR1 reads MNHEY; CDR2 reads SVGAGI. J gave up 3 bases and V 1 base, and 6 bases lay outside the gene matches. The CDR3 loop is CASSYLTGGTKETQYF. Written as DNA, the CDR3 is TGTGCCAGCAGTTACTTGACAGGGGGGACGAAAGAGACCCAGTACTTC.

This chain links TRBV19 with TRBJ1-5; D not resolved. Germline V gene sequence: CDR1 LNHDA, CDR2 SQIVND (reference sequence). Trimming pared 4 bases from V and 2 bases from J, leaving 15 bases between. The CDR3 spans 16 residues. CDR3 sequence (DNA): TGTGCCAGTAGTACCATTCTAATATCCGGCAATCAGCCCCAGCATTTT. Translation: CASSTILISGNQPQHF.

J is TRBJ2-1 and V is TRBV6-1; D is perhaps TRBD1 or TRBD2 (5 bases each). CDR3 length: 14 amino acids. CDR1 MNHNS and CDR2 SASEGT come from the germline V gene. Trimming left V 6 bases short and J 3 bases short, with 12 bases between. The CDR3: CASSSWGFYNEQFF. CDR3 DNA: TGTGCCAGCAGCAGCTGGGGGTTCTACAATGAGCAGTTCTTC.

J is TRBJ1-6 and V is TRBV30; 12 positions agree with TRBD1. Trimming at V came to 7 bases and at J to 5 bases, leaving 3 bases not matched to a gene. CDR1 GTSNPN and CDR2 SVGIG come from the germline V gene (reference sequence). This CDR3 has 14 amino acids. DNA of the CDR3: TGTGCCTTGGGACAGGGGGCAAATAATTCACCCCTCCACTTT. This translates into CALGQGANNSPLHF.

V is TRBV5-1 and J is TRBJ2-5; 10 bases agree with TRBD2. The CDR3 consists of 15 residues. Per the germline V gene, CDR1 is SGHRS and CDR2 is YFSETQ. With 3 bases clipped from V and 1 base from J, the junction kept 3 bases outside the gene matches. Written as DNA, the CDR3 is TGCGCCAGCAGCTCTAGCGGGGGACTCCAAGAGACCCAGTACTTC. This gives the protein CASSSSGGLQETQYF.

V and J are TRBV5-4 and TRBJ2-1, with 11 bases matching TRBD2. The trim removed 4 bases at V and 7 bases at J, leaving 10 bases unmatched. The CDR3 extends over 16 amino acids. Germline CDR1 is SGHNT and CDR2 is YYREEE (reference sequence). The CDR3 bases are TGTGCCAGCAGCCACTTGGAGAGACTAGCGGGGAATGAGCAGTTCTTC. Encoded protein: CASSHLERLAGNEQFF.

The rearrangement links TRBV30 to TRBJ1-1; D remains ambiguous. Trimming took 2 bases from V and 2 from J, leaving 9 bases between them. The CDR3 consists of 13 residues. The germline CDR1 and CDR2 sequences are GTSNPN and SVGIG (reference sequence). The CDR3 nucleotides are TGTGCCTGGAGTCTAACACGAAACACTGAAGCTTTCTTT. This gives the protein CAWSLTRNTEAFF.

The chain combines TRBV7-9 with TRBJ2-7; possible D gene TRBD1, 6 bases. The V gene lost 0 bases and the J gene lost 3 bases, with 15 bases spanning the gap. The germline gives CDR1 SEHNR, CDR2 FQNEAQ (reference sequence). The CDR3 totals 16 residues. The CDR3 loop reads CASSLARGTDNYEQYF. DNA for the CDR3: TGTGCCAGCAGCTTAGCGAGGGGGACGGATAACTACGAGCAGTACTTC.

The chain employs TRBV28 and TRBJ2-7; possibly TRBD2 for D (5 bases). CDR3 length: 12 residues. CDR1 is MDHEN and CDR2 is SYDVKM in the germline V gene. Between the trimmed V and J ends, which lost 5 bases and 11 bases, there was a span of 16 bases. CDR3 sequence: CASSVETTSKYF. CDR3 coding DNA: TGTGCCAGCAGTGTCGAGACTACGAGCAAGTACTTC. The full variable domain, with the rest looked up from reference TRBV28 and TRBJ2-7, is DVKVTQSSRYLVKRTGEKVFLECVQDMDHENMFWYRQDPGLGLRLIYFSYDVKMKEKGDIPEGYSVSREKKERFSLILESASTNQTSMYLCASSVETTSKYFGPGTRLTVT.

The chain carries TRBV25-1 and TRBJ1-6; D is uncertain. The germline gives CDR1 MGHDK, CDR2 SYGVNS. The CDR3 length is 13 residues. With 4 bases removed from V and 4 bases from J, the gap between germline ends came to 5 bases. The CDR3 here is CASSGQYNSPLHF. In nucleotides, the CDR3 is TGTGCCAGCAGTGGGCAGTATAATTCACCCCTCCACTTT.